This T cell receptor (beta chain) appears in the sequencing data of a study of T cells in Graves' hyperthyroidism and ophthalmopathy. Study observations and caveats: The authors' 13 V-J model separated ophthalmopathy from stable hyperthyroidism. The model predicted ophthalmopathy a median roughly six months before onset.

Amplified TCR beta CDR3 regions derived from RNA transcripts. HTBI primers were the set used in a first-round RT-PCR of the TCR CDR3. One entry per CDR3 protein results from TCRdb running MiXCR on the multiplex PCR reads. The data show about 360,000 distinct CDR3 sequences, 15% to 18% seen once. To note about this clonotype: Its antigen is unidentified.

The blood was taken when hyperthyroidism was first diagnosed, before any ophthalmopathy symptoms showed up. PBMCs came from 10 ml fresh peripheral blood. This TCR came from a woman aged 18-30 years with Graves' hyperthyroidism that later progressed to Graves' ophthalmopathy. Sequenced sample: blood.

CDR3 region: CATSDFGAGTPGTGELFF. Here the CDR3 DNA reads TGTGCCACCAGTGATTTCGGGGCAGGGACCCCGGGCACCGGGGAGCTGTTTTTT. V is TRBV24-1 and J is TRBJ2-2; D might be TRBD1 or TRBD2, each matching 5 bases. This CDR3 contains 18 residues. The V end lost 1 base, the J end lost 4 bases, and 18 bases lay between the germline ends. Per germline, CDR1 KGHDR and CDR2 SFDVKD.